These 9 T cell receptor beta chains originate from one sample sequenced in a study of persistence of HIV-infected CD4 T cells. Their antigens are not known. This was the immunoSEQ version 4 assay in survey mode. Clones were read by immunoSEQ multiplex PCR, and TCRdb kept only the in-frame ones, dropping some. Among 35,000 to 55,000 clones listed, 89% were seen once. Cells were stimulated nonspecifically with anti-CD3/anti-CD28 magnetic beads. CD4+ T cells upregulating both CD40 ligand and CD69 were sorted as responding cells. Source: CD4+ T cells sorted from PBMCs after roughly 18-hour stimulation, taken from a patient who received antiretroviral therapy. The source of these receptors is an adult man with HIV who was CMV-seropositive.

The DNA of the CDR3 is TGTGCCAGCTCGCCCGGCCCGGATGGCTATGGCTACACCTTC. Amino acid sequence: CASSPGPDGYGYTF. The chain recombines TRBV18 with TRBJ1-2; D gene ambiguous. V lost 6 bases, J lost 4 bases, and 15 bases lay in between. Germline lookup yields CDR1 KGHSH and CDR2 LQKENI. The CDR3 totals 14 residues.

This chain connects TRBV14 to TRBJ2-3; D might be TRBD1 or TRBD2, each matching 5 bases. Germline V CDR1 and CDR2: SGHDN, FVKESK. This CDR3 spans 16 amino acids. Trimming cost V 4 bases and J 0 bases, with 14 bases left between them. DNA for the CDR3: TGTGCCAGCAGCCTAATACCGGGACGGAGCACAGATACGCAGTATTTT. The encoded protein is CASSLIPGRSTDTQYF.

The chain uses TRBV7-3 and TRBJ2-2; D perhaps matches TRBD2 (6 bases). Trimming removed 2 bases at V and 7 bases at J, with 17 bases between. In germline, CDR1 is SGHTA, CDR2 FQGTGA. This CDR3 is 16 amino acids long. CDR3 loop: CASSLDSGAVDGELFF. Here the CDR3 DNA reads TGTGCCAGCAGCTTAGATAGCGGTGCCGTGGACGGGGAGCTGTTTTTT.

The CDR3 nucleotides are TGTGCCAGCAGCAGAGGGGATACCAGGTACGAGCAGTACTTC. This encodes CASSRGDTRYEQYF. The chain recombines TRBV27 with TRBJ2-7, with D perhaps assigned TRBD1 or TRBD2 (5 bases each). Germline V gene sequence: CDR1 MNHEY, CDR2 SMNVEV (reference sequence). The CDR3 totals 14 residues. V lost 6 bases and J lost 4, with 16 bases in between.

The chain couples TRBV18 to TRBJ2-3, with 7 bases that match TRBD1. The V gene end was trimmed by 3 bases and the J gene end by 1 base; junction bases not matched to a gene: 1. Germline V lookup: CDR1 KGHSH, CDR2 LQKENI. This CDR3 has 14 residues. CDR3 sequence reads: CASSPGQGTDTQYF. CDR3 DNA sequence: TGTGCCAGCTCACCTGGACAGGGCACAGATACGCAGTATTTT. Full variable domain (remainder filled in from reference TRBV18 and TRBJ2-3): NAGVMQNPRHLVRRRGQEARLRCSPMKGHSHVYWYRQLPEEGLKFMVYLQKENIIDESGMPKERFSAEFPKEGPSILRIQQVVRGDSAAYFCASSPGQGTDTQYFGPGTRLTVL.

The chain combines TRBV9 with TRBJ1-1; unclear D gene. V gave up 0 bases and J gave up 1 base, with 13 bases separating them. The V gene's germline CDR1 is SGDLS and CDR2 YYNGEE. This CDR3 has 16 amino acids. The chain's CDR3 is CASSVGQALGNTEAFF. The CDR3, as DNA: TGTGCCAGCAGCGTAGGGCAGGCCCTGGGGAACACTGAAGCTTTCTTT.

The chain uses TRBV15 and TRBJ2-7; perhaps TRBD2 as D (7 bases). V was shortened by 4 bases and J by 3 bases, with 16 bases between the two germline ends. The CDR3 totals 15 residues. Germline V lookup: CDR1 LNHNV, CDR2 YYDKDF (reference sequence). In nucleotides, the CDR3 is TGTGCCACCAGCATCCGGGCAGGGGAGGGCTACGAGCAGTACTTC. Translating it yields CATSIRAGEGYEQYF. The full variable domain, in which reference TRBV15 and TRBJ2-7 provide the parts outside the CDR3, is DAMVIQNPRYQVTQFGKPVTLSCSQTLNHNVMYWYQQKSSQAPKLLFHYYDKDFNNEADTPDNFQSRRPNTSFCFLDIRSPGLGDTAMYLCATSIRAGEGYEQYFGPGTRLTVT.

This clone was observed once. The J gene is TRBJ1-2, the V gene TRBV25-1, with 7 bases that match TRBD1. This CDR3 is 16 amino acids long. V lost 6 bases, J lost 4 bases, and 14 bases stayed unmatched. The germline CDR1 and CDR2 sequences are MGHDK and SYGVNS. The CDR3 region is CASSSPRRGLSYGYTF. The CDR3 DNA reads as TGTGCCAGCAGCTCCCCTCGGAGGGGGCTTAGCTATGGCTACACCTTC.

CDR3 sequence: CASSPGSGTGSYNEQFF. Here the CDR3 DNA reads TGTGCCAGCTCACCAGGATCAGGGACGGGCTCCTACAATGAGCAGTTCTTC. The V and J genes are TRBV18 and TRBJ2-1, with D perhaps assigned TRBD1 or TRBD2 (5 bases each). The CDR3 has 17 amino acids. Germline V lookup: CDR1 KGHSH, CDR2 LQKENI. V was trimmed by 2 bases and J by 0 bases, leaving 14 bases between them.